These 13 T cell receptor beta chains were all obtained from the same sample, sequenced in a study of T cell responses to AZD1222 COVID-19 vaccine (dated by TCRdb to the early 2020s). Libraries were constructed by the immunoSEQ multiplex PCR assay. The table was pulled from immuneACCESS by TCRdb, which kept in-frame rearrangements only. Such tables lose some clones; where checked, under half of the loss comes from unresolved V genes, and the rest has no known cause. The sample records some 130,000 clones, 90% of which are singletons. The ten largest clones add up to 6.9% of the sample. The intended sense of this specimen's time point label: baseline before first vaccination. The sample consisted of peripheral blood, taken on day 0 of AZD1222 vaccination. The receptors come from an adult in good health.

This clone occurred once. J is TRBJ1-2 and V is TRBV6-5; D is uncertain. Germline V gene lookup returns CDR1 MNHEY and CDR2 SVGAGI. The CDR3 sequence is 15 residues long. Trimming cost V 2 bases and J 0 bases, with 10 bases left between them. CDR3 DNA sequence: TGTGCCAGCAGTTACGAGGGAGTAGCTAACTATGGCTACACCTTC. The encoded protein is CASSYEGVANYGYTF.

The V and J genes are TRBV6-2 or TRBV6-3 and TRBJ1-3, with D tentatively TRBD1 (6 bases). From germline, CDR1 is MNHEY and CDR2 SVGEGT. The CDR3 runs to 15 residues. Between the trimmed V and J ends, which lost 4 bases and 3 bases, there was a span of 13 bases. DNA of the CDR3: TGTGCCAGCAGTTCAACCAGGGGCTTTGGAAACACCATATATTTT. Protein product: CASSSTRGFGNTIYF.

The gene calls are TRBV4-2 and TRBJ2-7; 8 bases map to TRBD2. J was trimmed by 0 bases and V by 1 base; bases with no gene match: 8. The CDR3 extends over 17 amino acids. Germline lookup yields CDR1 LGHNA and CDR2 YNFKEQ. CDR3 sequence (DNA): TGTGCCAGCAGCCAAGTCACGTTAGCGGGGTCCTCCTACGAGCAGTACTTC. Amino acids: CASSQVTLAGSSYEQYF.

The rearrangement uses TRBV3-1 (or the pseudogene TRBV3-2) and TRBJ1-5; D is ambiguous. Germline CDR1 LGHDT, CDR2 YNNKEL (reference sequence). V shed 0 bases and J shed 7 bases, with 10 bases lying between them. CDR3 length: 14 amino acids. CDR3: CASSQDRIGQPQHF. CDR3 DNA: TGTGCCAGCAGCCAAGATCGGATTGGACAGCCCCAGCATTTT.

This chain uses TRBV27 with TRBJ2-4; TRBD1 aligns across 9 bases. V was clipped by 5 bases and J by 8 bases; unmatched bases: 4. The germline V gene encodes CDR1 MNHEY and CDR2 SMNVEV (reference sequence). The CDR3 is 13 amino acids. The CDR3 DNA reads TGTGCCAGCAGTGGCAGGACAGGGGACATTCAGTACTTC. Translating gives CASSGRTGDIQYF.

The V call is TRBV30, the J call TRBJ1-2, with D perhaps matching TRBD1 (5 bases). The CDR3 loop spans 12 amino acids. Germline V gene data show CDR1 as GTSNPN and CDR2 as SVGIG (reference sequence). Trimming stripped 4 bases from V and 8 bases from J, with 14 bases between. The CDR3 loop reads CAWTYGGEGYTF. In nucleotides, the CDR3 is TGTGCCTGGACTTATGGGGGGGAGGGCTACACCTTC.

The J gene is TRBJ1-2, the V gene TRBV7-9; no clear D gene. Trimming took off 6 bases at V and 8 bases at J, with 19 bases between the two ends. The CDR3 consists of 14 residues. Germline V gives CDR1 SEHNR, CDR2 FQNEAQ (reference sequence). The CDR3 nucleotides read TGTGCCAGCAGTTCGCCTCAGGCCAAGGGAGGCTACACCTTC. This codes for CASSSPQAKGGYTF. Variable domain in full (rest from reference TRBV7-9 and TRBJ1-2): DTGVSQNPRHKITKRGQNVTFRCDPISEHNRLYWYRQTLGQGPEFLTYFQNEAQLEKSRLLSDRFSAERPKGSFSTLEIQRTEQGDSAMYLCASSSPQAKGGYTFGSGTRLTVV.

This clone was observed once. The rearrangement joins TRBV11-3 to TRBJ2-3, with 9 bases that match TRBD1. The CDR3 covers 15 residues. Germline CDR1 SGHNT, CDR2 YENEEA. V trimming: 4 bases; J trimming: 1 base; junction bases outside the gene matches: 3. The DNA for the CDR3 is TGTGCCAGCAGCTATGGGACAGGGCGCACAGATACGCAGTATTTT. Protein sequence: CASSYGTGRTDTQYF.

The CDR3 region is CASSSPGQPYNEQFF. CDR3 coding DNA: TGTGCCAGCAGCTCTCCGGGACAGCCCTACAATGAGCAGTTCTTC. V gene TRBV9 combines with J gene TRBJ2-1; 7 nucleotides line up with TRBD1. Per germline, CDR1 SGDLS and CDR2 YYNGEE. The V segment lost 4 bases and the J segment 2 bases; nucleotides outside the gene matches: 6. This CDR3 region has 15 residues.

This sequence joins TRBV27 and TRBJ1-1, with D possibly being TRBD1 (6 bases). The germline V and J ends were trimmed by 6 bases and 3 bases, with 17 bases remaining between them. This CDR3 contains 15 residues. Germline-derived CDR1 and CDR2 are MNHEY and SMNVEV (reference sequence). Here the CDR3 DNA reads TGTGCCAGCAGGCGGGGGCGCCCATTGGACACTGAAGCTTTCTTT. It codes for CASRRGRPLDTEAFF.

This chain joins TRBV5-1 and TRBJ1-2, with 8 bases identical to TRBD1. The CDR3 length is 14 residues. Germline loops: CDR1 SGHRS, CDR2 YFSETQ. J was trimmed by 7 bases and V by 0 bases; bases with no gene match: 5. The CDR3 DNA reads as TGCGCCAGCAGCTTGGGTTCAGGGGGCACTGGCTACACCTTC. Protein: CASSLGSGGTGYTF.

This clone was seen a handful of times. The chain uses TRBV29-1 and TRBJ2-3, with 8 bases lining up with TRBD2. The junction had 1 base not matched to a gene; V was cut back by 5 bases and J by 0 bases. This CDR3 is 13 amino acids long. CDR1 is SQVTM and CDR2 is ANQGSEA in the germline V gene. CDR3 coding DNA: TGCAGCGTTAGCGGGGGAAGCACAGATACGCAGTATTTT. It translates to CSVSGGSTDTQYF.

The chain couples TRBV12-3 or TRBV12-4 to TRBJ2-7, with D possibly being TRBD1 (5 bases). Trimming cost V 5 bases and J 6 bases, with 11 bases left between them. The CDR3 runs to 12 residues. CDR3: CASSATGFEQYF. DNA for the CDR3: TGTGCCAGCAGTGCCACAGGTTTCGAGCAGTACTTC.